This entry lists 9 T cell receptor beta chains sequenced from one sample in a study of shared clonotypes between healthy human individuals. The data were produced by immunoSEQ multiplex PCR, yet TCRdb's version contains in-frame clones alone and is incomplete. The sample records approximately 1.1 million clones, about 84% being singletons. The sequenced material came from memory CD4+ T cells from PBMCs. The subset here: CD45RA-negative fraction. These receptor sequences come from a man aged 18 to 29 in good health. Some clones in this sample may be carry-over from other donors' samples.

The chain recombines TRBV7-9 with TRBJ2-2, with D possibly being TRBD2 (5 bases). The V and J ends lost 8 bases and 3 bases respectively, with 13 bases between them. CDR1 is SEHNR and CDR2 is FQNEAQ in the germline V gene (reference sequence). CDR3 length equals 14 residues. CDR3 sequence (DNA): TGTGCCAGCCGCCGGGGTTCGGACACCGGGGAGCTGTTTTTT. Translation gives CASRRGSDTGELFF.

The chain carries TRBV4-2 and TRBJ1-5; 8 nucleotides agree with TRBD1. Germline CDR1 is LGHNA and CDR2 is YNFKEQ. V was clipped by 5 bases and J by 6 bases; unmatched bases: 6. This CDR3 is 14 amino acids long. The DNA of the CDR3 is TGTGCCAGCAGCTTAGATCAGGGGGCTCAGCCCCAGCATTTT. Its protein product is CASSLDQGAQPQHF.

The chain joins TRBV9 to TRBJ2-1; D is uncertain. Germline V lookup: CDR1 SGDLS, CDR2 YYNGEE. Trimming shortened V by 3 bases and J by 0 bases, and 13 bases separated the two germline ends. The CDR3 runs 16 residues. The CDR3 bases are TGTGCCAGCAGCGCGAGAGGAGACCTCTCCTACAATGAGCAGTTCTTC. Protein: CASSARGDLSYNEQFF.

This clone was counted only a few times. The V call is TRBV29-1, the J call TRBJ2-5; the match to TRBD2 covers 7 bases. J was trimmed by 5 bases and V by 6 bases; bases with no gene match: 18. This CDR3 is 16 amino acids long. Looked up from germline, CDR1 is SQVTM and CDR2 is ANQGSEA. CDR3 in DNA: TGCAGCGTCATCCCTTGGGGAGGGGCTTCCAGGGAGACCCAGTACTTC. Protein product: CSVIPWGGASRETQYF. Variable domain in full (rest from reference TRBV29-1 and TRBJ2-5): SAVISQKPSRDICQRGTSLTIQCQVDSQVTMMFWYRQQPGQSLTLIATANQGSEATYESGFVIDKFPISRPNLTFSTLTVSNMSPEDSSIYLCSVIPWGGASRETQYFGPGTRLLVL.

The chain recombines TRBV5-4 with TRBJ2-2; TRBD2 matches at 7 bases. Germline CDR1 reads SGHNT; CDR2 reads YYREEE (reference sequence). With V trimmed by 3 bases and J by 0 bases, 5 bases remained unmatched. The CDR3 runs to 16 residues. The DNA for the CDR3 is TGTGCCAGCAGCTCGCAAAGCGGGACGAACACCGGGGAGCTGTTTTTT. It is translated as CASSSQSGTNTGELFF.

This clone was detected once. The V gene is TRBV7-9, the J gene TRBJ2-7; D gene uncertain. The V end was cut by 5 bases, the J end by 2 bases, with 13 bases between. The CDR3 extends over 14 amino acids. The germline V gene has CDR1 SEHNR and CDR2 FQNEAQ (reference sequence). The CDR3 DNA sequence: TGTGCCAGCAGCATATACAGACCTACCTACGAGCAGTACTTC. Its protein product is CASSIYRPTYEQYF.

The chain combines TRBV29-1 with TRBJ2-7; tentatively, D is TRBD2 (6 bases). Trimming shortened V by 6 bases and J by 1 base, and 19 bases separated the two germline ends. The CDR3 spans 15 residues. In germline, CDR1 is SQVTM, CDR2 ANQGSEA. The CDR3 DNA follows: TGCAGCGTCGCCGAGCAGGCGGGACGGTCCTACGAGCAGTACTTC. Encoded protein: CSVAEQAGRSYEQYF.

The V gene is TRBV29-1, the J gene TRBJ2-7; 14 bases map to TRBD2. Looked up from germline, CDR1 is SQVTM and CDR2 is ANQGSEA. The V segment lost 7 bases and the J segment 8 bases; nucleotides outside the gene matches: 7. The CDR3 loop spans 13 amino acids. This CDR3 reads CSGATSGRGKQYF. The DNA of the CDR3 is TGCAGCGGCGCGACTAGCGGGAGGGGCAAGCAGTACTTC.

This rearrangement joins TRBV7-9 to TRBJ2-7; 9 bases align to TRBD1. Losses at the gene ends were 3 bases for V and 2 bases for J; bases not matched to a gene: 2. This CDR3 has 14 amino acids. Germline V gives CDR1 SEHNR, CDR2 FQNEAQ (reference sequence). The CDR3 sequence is CASSFDRGTYEQYF. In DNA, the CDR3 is TGTGCCAGCAGCTTCGACAGGGGGACCTACGAGCAGTACTTC.